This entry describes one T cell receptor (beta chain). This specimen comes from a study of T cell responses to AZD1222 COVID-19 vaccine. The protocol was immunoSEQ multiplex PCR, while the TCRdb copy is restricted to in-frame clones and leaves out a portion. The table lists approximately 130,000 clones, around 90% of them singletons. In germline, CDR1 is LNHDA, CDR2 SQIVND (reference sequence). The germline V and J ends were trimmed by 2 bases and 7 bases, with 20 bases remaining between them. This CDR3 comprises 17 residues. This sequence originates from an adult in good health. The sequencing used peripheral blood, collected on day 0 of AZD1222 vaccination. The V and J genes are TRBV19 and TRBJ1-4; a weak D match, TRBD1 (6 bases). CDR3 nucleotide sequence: TGTGCCAGTAGTATACTTCGGTCAGTGGGCAGGGGTGAAAAACTGTTTTTT. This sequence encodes CASSILRSVGRGEKLFF. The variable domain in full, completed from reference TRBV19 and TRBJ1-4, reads DGGITQSPKYLFRKEGQNVTLSCEQNLNHDAMYWYRQDPGQGLRLIYYSQIVNDFQKGDIAEGYSVSREKKESFPLTVTSAQKNPTAFYLCASSILRSVGRGEKLFFGSGTQLSVL.